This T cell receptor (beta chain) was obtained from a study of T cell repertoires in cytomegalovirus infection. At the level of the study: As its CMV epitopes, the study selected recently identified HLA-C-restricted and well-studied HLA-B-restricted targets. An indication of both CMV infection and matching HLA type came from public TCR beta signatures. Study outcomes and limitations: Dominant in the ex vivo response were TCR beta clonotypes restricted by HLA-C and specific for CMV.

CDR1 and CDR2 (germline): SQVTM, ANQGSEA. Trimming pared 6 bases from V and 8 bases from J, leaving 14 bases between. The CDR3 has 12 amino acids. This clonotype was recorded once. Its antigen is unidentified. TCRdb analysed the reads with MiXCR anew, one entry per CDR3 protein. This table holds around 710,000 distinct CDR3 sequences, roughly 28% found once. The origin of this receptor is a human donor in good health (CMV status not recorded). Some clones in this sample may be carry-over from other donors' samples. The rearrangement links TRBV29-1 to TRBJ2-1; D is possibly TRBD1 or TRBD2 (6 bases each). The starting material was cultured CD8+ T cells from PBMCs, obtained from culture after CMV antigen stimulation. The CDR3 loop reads CSVPGRGHEQFF. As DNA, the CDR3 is TGCAGCGTGCCAGGACGGGGGCATGAGCAGTTCTTC.